Below, 14 T cell receptor beta chains from the same sample are listed, as sequenced in a study of blood T cell repertoires in COVID-19 (dated by TCRdb to between 2020 and 2021). Library preparation employed the immunoSEQ multiplex PCR assay. This is the immuneACCESS table as TCRdb keeps it, with only in-frame sequences that have V and J called. A part of the clones is gone; compared with another copy, unresolved V genes explain less than half, and the rest is unexplained. The sample table lists about 490,000 clones, around 85% of them with a count of one. In total, the top ten clones hold 3.2% of the sample. The sequencing sample was made of peripheral blood. The receptors originated from a human donor in a cohort sampled during active COVID-19.

The chain's CDR3 is CAVETGNSPLHF. CDR3 in DNA: TGTGCCGTCGAGACGGGAAATTCACCCCTCCACTTT. This rearrangement joins TRBV6-5 to TRBJ1-6; D gene unclear. Deletions cut 11 bases from V and 7 bases from J, with 12 bases between. CDR1 and CDR2 (germline): MNHEY, SVGAGI. The CDR3 is made up of 12 amino acids.

The chain is built from TRBV3-1 (or the pseudogene TRBV3-2) and TRBJ2-3; 7 positions agree with TRBD2. CDR1 LGHDT and CDR2 YNNKEL come from the germline V gene (reference sequence). The CDR3 consists of 17 residues. V lost 1 base and J lost 3; bases outside the gene matches: 10. CDR3 loop: CASSQALGGSVTDTQYF. DNA for the CDR3: TGTGCCAGCAGCCAAGCCCTAGGCGGGAGCGTGACAGATACGCAGTATTTT.

The chain recombines TRBV15 with TRBJ1-5; D not certain. Trimming stripped 0 bases from V and 7 bases from J, with 19 bases between. Germline-derived CDR1 and CDR2 are LNHNV and YYDKDF (reference sequence). The length of the CDR3 is 17 residues. DNA for the CDR3: TGTGCCACCAGCAGAGAGTCCAGGAATCCTATAATCCAGCCCCAGCATTTT. Translated, it gives CATSRESRNPIIQPQHF.

This clone was counted only a few times. This chain connects TRBV11-1 to TRBJ1-1; TRBD1 matches 7 bases. Unmatched junction bases numbered 6, after V lost 5 bases and J lost 3 bases. In germline, CDR1 is SGHAT, CDR2 FQDESV (reference sequence). The CDR3 sequence is 14 residues long. The CDR3, as DNA: TGTGCCAGCAGCGCCCCAGGGGGGTACACTGAAGCTTTCTTT. Protein product: CASSAPGGYTEAFF.

This clone has just a few counts. The V and J genes are TRBV5-7 and TRBJ1-1; D not certain. TRBV5-7 is given ORF status, its function remaining uncertain. V gave up 2 bases and J gave up 7 bases, with 15 bases separating them. The CDR3 runs 14 residues. CDR3: CASSFRLGPDEAFF. Here the CDR3 DNA reads TGTGCCAGCAGCTTCCGCCTGGGCCCCGATGAAGCTTTCTTT.

V usage is TRBV7-9 and J usage is TRBJ2-1; weak D call: TRBD1 (5 bases). This CDR3 contains 15 residues. With 4 bases removed from V and 5 bases from J, the gap between germline ends came to 15 bases. Germline CDR1 is SEHNR and CDR2 is FQNEAQ (reference sequence). The chain's CDR3 is CASSSGQGSDNEQFF. The CDR3 nucleotides are TGTGCCAGCAGCTCTGGTCAGGGTTCAGACAATGAGCAGTTCTTC.

The V call is TRBV5-6, the J call TRBJ2-1; 9 bases map to TRBD2. The ends lost 0 bases at V and 4 bases at J; junction bases unmatched: 11. The CDR3 length is 18 residues. Per the germline V gene, CDR1 is SGHDT and CDR2 is YYEEEE. CDR3 sequence reads: CASSLGTSEDEWYNEQFF. The CDR3 nucleotides are TGTGCCAGCAGCTTGGGGACTAGCGAAGACGAATGGTACAATGAGCAGTTCTTC.

The chain recombines TRBV27 with TRBJ2-4, with 7 bases that match TRBD1. Germline values: CDR1 MNHEY, CDR2 SMNVEV (reference sequence). V was clipped by 6 bases and J by 8 bases; unmatched bases: 10. This CDR3 has 14 amino acids. CDR3 sequence (DNA): TGTGCCAGCAGACTAACTGACAGGGTCGACATTCAGTACTTC. Protein: CASRLTDRVDIQYF.

The genes are TRBV27 and TRBJ1-1; maybe TRBD1 (5 bases). Deletions cut 4 bases from V and 6 bases from J, with 21 bases between. Germline loops: CDR1 MNHEY, CDR2 SMNVEV (reference sequence). The CDR3 totals 16 residues. The CDR3 loop reads CASSYSGAGGIAEAFF. The CDR3, as DNA: TGTGCCAGCAGTTATTCTGGGGCAGGAGGGATAGCTGAAGCTTTCTTT.

This chain uses TRBV19 with TRBJ1-3; D possibly corresponds to TRBD1 (5 bases). The CDR3 sequence is 17 residues long. The germline V gene has CDR1 LNHDA and CDR2 SQIVND (reference sequence). The V end lost 3 bases, the J end lost 0 bases, and 15 bases lay between the germline ends. In DNA form, the CDR3 reads TGTGCCAGTAGTATCCGGTGGCGGGGGAGCTCTGGAAACACCATATATTTT. Its translation: CASSIRWRGSSGNTIYF.

This clone has a handful of counts. The chain is built from TRBV5-4 and TRBJ1-2; 8 positions match TRBD1. The germline V gene encodes CDR1 SGHNT and CDR2 YYREEE (reference sequence). The CDR3 has 14 amino acids. The J segment lost 8 bases and the V segment lost 2 bases, leaving 8 bases of the junction unmatched. The chain's CDR3 is CASSFEDRVRGYTF. CDR3 bases: TGTGCCAGCAGCTTTGAGGACAGGGTCAGAGGCTACACCTTC.

CDR3: CASSPSGRGNEQFF. CDR3 DNA: TGTGCCAGCAGCCCTAGCGGGAGGGGGAATGAGCAGTTCTTC. This chain links TRBV9 with TRBJ2-1; 12 bases fit TRBD2. The CDR3 has 14 residues. The V segment lost 4 bases and the J segment 7 bases; nucleotides outside the gene matches: 3. Per the germline V gene, CDR1 is SGDLS and CDR2 is YYNGEE. Drawing the rest from reference TRBV9 and TRBJ2-1, the complete variable domain is DSGVTQTPKHLITATGQRVTLRCSPRSGDLSVYWYQQSLDQGLQFLIQYYNGEERAKGNILERFSAQQFPDLHSELNLSSLELGDSALYFCASSPSGRGNEQFFGPGTRLTVL.

The chain couples TRBV10-2 to TRBJ2-1; D might be TRBD2 (6 bases). Trimming stripped 6 bases from V and 5 bases from J, with 11 bases between. This CDR3 is 13 amino acids long. The germline V gene has CDR1 WSHSY and CDR2 SAAADI. The CDR3 DNA follows: TGCGCCAGCAGGGAGGGGAGGAACAATGAGCAGTTCTTC. As protein: CASREGRNNEQFF.

V and J are TRBV4-1 and TRBJ2-3, with TRBD1 matching over 8 bases. This CDR3 is built from 15 residues. Unmatched junction bases numbered 9, after V lost 0 bases and J lost 10 bases. CDR1 MGHRA and CDR2 YSYEKL come from the germline V gene. The CDR3 coding sequence is TGCGCCAGCAGCCAAGAAATGGGACAGGACAGACCGCAGTATTTT. Translation: CASSQEMGQDRPQYF.